This T cell receptor (beta chain) was profiled in a study of PD-L1 blockade in urothelial cancer (dated by TCRdb to the late 2010s). For the wider study: Therapy was started in the mid-2010s for all patients, and atezolizumab 1,200 mg was administered intravenously every 3 weeks. About 90% of the 29 patients were identified as males with urothelial cancer of bladder origin, and a prior smoking history was reported by 18 of 29 patients. Whole exome sequencing and RNA sequencing of pretreatment tumors were performed alongside TCR sequencing in the same patients. Blood samples were analyzed at two time points: 3 weeks after treatment start (second dose) and 6 weeks after treatment start. Pretreatment tumor samples, along with matched peripheral blood serially collected before and after atezolizumab treatment, were subjected to TCR sequencing. Progression-free survival longer than 6 months counted as durable clinical benefit, and TCR features were additionally tested against both progression-free and overall survival. A median of about 150,000 T cells and around 81,000 unique TCRs was obtained from blood samples, and a median clonality of 0.080 was observed. Patients had an ECOG performance status of 0 or 1 and had received between 0 and 3 prior chemotherapy regimens. Pretreatment blood TCR-seq was available for about 30 patients, at least one posttreatment blood collection was obtained for roughly 25 patients, and tumor TCR-seq was available for roughly 25 patients. Durable clinical benefit was achieved by nine patients and was not achieved by 20 patients. An exploratory multi-omic analysis was conducted of the somatic, immune and clinical correlates of response to PD-L1 blockade with atezolizumab in urothelial cancer.

Each PCR received spiked-in synthetic TCR analog templates so that absolute template abundance could be estimated from read counts. TCRbeta CDR3 regions were amplified from genomic DNA with bias-controlled V and J gene primers using the immunoSEQ assay. Rearranged TCRbeta segments were sequenced at approximately 20X coverage. For the original study's pipeline: Clustering was used to correct sequencing errors, and CDR3s were annotated against IMGT to assign V, D and J genes. Only productive TCRbeta rearrangements were used in downstream analyses, excluding out-of-frame or stop-codon sequences. To compute clonality, Shannon entropy was normalized by the log of the number of unique productive sequences and then subtracted from one. Fisher's exact test with Benjamini-Hochberg correction, at a threshold of adjusted p below 0.01, was used to find clones that differed between time points or between blood and tumor. TCRdb's version of the immuneACCESS table is confined to in-frame rearrangements and falls short of the full clone set. An unresolved V gene accounts for under half of the shortfall where checked; the remainder is of unknown origin. V and J calls plus clone size are reproduced from that table; the DNA served to infer D and trimming. In all, the sample holds 50,000 to 60,000 clones, and 70% to 90% of those were seen once. The ten most abundant clones make up roughly 2.9% of the sample.

According to the germline V gene (reference sequence), CDR1 reads GTSNPN and CDR2 reads SVGIG. From V the trimming removes 8 bases and from J it removes 4 bases, while the gene matches leave 7 bases of the junction unaccounted for. The CDR3 starts with the cysteine, ends with the phenylalanine, and has 13 residues. The kept DNA is CDR3 alone, 39 bases in frame from the first base. The cohort included 25 to 30 patients with locally advanced or metastatic urothelial carcinoma who were treated at Memorial Sloan Kettering on a trial protocol. Peripheral blood mononuclear cells were collected pretreatment and during treatment, with between 1 and 8 total time points obtained per patient. The Qiagen DNeasy Blood extraction kit was used to purify genomic DNA from total PBMCs and tumor samples. PBMCs were collected pretreatment and during treatment and were isolated and stored as previously described. About this clone itself: Its antigen is still unknown. The sample holds no much larger clone one base away, and base qualities are not on file.

The investigation overall reported the following: Among patients with durable benefit, tumor-associated TCR clones showed greater expansion in peripheral blood 3 weeks after treatment started (n of about 20, p = 0.022). Improved progression-free and overall survival was associated with having pretreatment peripheral blood TCR clonality below the median. Because of the small sample size (n ≈ 30) and the many exploratory analyses performed, the results are intended to be regarded as hypothesis-generating.

The sequenced sample was PBMCs, obtained around atezolizumab (anti-PD-L1) treatment. The rearranged chain carries TRBV30 and TRBJ1-1; 10 central bases correspond to TRBD1. This TCR was sampled from a man aged 50-59 years with urothelial cancer. CDR3 loop: CATDRGRSTEAFF. The sequenced DNA is TGTGCCACCGACAGGGGGCGGTCCACTGAAGCTTTCTTT.